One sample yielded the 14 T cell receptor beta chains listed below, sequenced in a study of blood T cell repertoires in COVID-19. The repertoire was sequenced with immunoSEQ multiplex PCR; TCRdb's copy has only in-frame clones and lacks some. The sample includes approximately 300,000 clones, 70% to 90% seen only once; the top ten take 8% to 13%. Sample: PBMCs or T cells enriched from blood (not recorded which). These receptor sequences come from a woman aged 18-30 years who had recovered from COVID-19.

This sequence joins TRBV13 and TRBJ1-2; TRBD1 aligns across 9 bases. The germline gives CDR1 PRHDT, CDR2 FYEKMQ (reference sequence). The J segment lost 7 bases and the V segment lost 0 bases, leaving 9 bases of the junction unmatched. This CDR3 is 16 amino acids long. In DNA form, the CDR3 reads TGTGCCAGCAGCTTAGGGACAGGGGGGACTCTCGCTGGCTACACCTTC. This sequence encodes CASSLGTGGTLAGYTF.

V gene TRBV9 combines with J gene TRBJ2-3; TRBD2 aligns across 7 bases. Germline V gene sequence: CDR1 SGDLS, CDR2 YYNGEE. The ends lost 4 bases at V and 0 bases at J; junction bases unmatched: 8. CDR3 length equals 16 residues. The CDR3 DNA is TGTGCCAGCAGCCCAGTAGCGGGCCTTAGCACAGATACGCAGTATTTT. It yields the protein CASSPVAGLSTDTQYF.

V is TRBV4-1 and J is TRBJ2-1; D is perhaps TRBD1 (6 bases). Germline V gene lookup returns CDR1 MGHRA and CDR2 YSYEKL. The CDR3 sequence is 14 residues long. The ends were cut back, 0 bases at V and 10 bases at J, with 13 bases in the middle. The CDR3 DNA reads TGCGCCAGCAGCCAAGAGGGGACATCGGGCGAGCAGTTCTTC. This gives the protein CASSQEGTSGEQFF.

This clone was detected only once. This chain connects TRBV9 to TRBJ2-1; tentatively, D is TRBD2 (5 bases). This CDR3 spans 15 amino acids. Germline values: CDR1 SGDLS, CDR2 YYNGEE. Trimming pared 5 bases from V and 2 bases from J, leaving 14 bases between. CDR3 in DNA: TGTGCCAGCAGTGGGGAGACTACCACCTACAATGAGCAGTTCTTC. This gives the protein CASSGETTTYNEQFF.

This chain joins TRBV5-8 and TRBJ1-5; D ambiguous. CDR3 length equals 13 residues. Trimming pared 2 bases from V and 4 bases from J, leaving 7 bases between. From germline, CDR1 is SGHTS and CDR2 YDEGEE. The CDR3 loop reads CASSFRRNQPQHF. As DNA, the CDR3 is TGTGCCAGCAGCTTCAGGCGTAATCAGCCCCAGCATTTT.

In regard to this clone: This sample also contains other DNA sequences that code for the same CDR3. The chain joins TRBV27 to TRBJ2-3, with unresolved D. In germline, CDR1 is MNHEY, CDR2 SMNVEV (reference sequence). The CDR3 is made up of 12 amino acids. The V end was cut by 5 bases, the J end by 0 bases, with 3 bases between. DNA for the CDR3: TGTGCCAGCAGTCCTAGCACAGATACGCAGTATTTT. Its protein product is CASSPSTDTQYF.

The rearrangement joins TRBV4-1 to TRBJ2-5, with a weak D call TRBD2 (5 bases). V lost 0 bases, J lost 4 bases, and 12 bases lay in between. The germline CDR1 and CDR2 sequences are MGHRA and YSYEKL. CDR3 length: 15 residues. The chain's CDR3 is CASSQDRGYGETQYF. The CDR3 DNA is TGCGCCAGCAGCCAAGATAGAGGGTACGGAGAGACCCAGTACTTC.

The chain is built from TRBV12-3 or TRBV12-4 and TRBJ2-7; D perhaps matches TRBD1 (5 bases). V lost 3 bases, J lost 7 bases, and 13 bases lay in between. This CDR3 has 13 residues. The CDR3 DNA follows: TGTGCCAGCAGTTTTGCAGGGCACGGGGAGCAGTACTTC. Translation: CASSFAGHGEQYF.

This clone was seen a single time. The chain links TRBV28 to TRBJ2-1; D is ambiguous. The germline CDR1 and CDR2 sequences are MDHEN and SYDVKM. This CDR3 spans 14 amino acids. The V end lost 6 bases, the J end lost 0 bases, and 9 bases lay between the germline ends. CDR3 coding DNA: TGTGCCAGCAGCCGACACAGCTCCTACAATGAGCAGTTCTTC. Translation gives CASSRHSSYNEQFF.

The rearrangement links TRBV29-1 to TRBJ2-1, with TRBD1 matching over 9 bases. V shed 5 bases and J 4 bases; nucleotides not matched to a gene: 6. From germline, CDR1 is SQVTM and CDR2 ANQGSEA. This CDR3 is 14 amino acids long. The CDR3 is CSVTPGQGYNEQFF. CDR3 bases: TGCAGCGTTACTCCGGGACAGGGTTACAATGAGCAGTTCTTC.

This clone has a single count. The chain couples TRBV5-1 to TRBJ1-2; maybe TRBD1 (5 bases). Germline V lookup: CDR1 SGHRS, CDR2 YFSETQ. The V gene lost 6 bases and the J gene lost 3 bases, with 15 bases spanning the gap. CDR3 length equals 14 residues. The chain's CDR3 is CASNLGGRDYGYTF. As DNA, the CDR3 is TGCGCCAGCAACCTCGGGGGAAGAGACTATGGCTACACCTTC.

The chain's CDR3 is CASSPGDGYTF. The CDR3 DNA follows: TGTGCCAGCAGCCCAGGGGATGGCTACACCTTC. This chain connects TRBV2 to TRBJ1-2, with a possible D match to TRBD1 (6 bases). With 6 bases removed from V and 6 bases from J, the gap between germline ends came to 8 bases. The CDR3 spans 11 residues. Germline assignment: CDR1 SNHLY and CDR2 FYNNEI.

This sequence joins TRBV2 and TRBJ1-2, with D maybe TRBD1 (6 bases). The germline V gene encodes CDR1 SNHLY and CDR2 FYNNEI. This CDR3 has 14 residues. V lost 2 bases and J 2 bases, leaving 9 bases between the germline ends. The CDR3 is CASSEWTENYGYTF. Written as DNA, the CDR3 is TGTGCCAGCAGTGAATGGACAGAGAACTATGGCTACACCTTC.

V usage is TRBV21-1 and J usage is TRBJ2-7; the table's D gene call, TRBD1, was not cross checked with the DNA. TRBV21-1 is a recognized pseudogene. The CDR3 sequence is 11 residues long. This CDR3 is CSGQEIYEQYF. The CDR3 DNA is TGCTCCGGACAGGAGATTTACGAGCAGTACTTC.